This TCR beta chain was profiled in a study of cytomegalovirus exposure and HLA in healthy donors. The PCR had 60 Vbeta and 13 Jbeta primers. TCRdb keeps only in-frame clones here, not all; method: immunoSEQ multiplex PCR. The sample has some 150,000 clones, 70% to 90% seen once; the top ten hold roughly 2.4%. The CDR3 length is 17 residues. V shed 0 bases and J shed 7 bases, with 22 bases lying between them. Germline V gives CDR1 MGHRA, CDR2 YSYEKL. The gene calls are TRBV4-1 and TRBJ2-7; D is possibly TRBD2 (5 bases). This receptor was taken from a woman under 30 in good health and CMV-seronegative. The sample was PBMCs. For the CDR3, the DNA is TGCGCCAGCAGCCAAGATAATTCGGGAACCCTCGGGATGGAGCAGTACTTC. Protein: CASSQDNSGTLGMEQYF.